The 29 T cell receptor beta chains below all came from one sample that was sequenced in a study of CD8 T cells in Susac syndrome. With random hexamers, reverse transcription was performed on about 0.5 to 1 ug of RNA. TCRdb re-analysed the immunoSEQ multiplex PCR reads in MiXCR, keeping a single row per CDR3 protein. The sample has about 110,000 distinct CDR3 sequences, less than 97% seen once. Sequenced sample: CD4+ T cells from PBMCs. Receptor source: a human donor in good health.

V gene TRBV9 combines with J gene TRBJ2-5; possibly TRBD2 for D (6 bases). The CDR3 is made up of 15 amino acids. Looked up from germline, CDR1 is SGDLS and CDR2 is YYNGEE. The V gene lost 0 bases and the J gene lost 1 base, with 10 bases spanning the gap. The CDR3 DNA reads as TGTGCCAGCAGCGTAGCTGTCGGGGGCCAAGAGACCCAGTACTTC. Protein sequence: CASSVAVGGQETQYF.

The genes are TRBV9 and TRBJ1-4; D unclear. The length of the CDR3 is 14 residues. Germline V gene sequence: CDR1 SGDLS, CDR2 YYNGEE. V gave up 0 bases and J gave up 0 bases, with 3 bases separating them. CDR3 residues: CASSVDSTNEKLFF. The CDR3 DNA reads TGTGCCAGCAGCGTAGACTCAACTAATGAAAAACTGTTTTTT.

This chain links TRBV4-1 with TRBJ2-1, with D possibly TRBD2 on 6 matching bases. V shed 3 bases and J shed 5 bases, with 11 bases lying between them. CDR1 MGHRA and CDR2 YSYEKL come from the germline V gene. There are 14 residues in the CDR3. As DNA, the CDR3 is TGCGCCAGCAGCCATCTAGCGCTAAACAATGAGCAGTTCTTC. Translation: CASSHLALNNEQFF.

The chain has TRBV14 and TRBJ2-2, with D tentatively TRBD1 (5 bases). CDR3 length: 14 amino acids. Looked up from germline, CDR1 is SGHDN and CDR2 is FVKESK. The ends were cut back, 3 bases at V and 2 bases at J, with 7 bases in the middle. The CDR3: CASSHRGNTGELFF. The CDR3 DNA is TGTGCCAGCAGCCATAGGGGAAACACCGGGGAGCTGTTTTTT.

J is TRBJ1-1 and V is TRBV18, with D possibly being TRBD1 (6 bases). Germline loops: CDR1 KGHSH, CDR2 LQKENI. The V end lost 2 bases, the J end lost 8 bases, and 12 bases lay between the germline ends. This CDR3 is 13 amino acids long. The CDR3: CASSPTQGTEAFF. The CDR3 DNA reads TGTGCCAGCTCACCAACCCAGGGGACCGAAGCTTTCTTT.

This chain links TRBV13 with TRBJ2-3, with 9 bases matching TRBD2. The CDR3 contains 17 residues. Germline lookup yields CDR1 PRHDT and CDR2 FYEKMQ (reference sequence). With 5 bases clipped from V and 0 bases from J, the junction kept 9 bases outside the gene matches. CDR3 region: CASSLNSGTSSTDTQYF. The CDR3 DNA follows: TGTGCCAGCAGCCTAAACTCCGGGACTAGCAGCACAGATACGCAGTATTTT.

The CDR3 bases are TGTGCCAGTAGCCTAAGTAGCGGGTACCCTGTCGAGCAGTACTTC. Translating it yields CASSLSSGYPVEQYF. The chain combines TRBV19 with TRBJ2-7; 7 bases agree with TRBD2. This CDR3 comprises 15 residues. The junction had 14 bases not matched to a gene; V was cut back by 6 bases and J by 6 bases. Germline loops: CDR1 LNHDA, CDR2 SQIVND (reference sequence).

The chain has TRBV12-3 or TRBV12-4 and TRBJ1-3; D is unclear. The CDR3 length is 15 residues. V lost 3 bases to trimming and J lost 0 bases, with 9 bases between them. The CDR3 region has the DNA TGTGCCAGCAGTTTTTATGCCCGCTCTGGAAACACCATATATTTT. It encodes CASSFYARSGNTIYF.

The chain employs TRBV29-1 and TRBJ2-5; 9 bases agree with TRBD1. Germline CDR1 reads SQVTM; CDR2 reads ANQGSEA. This CDR3 is 13 amino acids long. V lost 7 bases and J lost 4; bases outside the gene matches: 7. CDR3 region: CSAEQGAGETQYF. The CDR3 bases are TGCAGCGCGGAACAGGGGGCGGGAGAGACCCAGTACTTC.

The V and J genes are TRBV28 and TRBJ2-7; the match to TRBD2 covers 8 bases. V trimming: 4 bases; J trimming: 4 bases; junction bases outside the gene matches: 12. The germline CDR1 and CDR2 sequences are MDHEN and SYDVKM. The CDR3 has 16 residues. CDR3 bases: TGTGCCAGCAGTTCCCACGCGGCGGGGGGACCTTACGAGCAGTACTTC. Encoded protein: CASSSHAAGGPYEQYF.

The chain recombines TRBV19 with TRBJ1-1; the match to TRBD1 covers 7 bases. Per the germline V gene, CDR1 is LNHDA and CDR2 is SQIVND (reference sequence). This CDR3 is built from 11 residues. The V segment lost 9 bases and the J segment 3 bases; nucleotides outside the gene matches: 1. For the CDR3, the DNA is TGTGCCAGGCAGGGGGACACTGAAGCTTTCTTT. It translates to CARQGDTEAFF.

This rearrangement joins TRBV5-1 to TRBJ2-7; D is perhaps TRBD2 (7 bases). This CDR3 comprises 12 residues. CDR1 is SGHRS and CDR2 is YFSETQ in the germline V gene. V was trimmed by 8 bases and J by 2 bases, leaving 11 bases between them. The chain's CDR3 is CASGRGTYEQYF. In DNA, the CDR3 is TGCGCCAGTGGGAGGGGGACCTACGAGCAGTACTTC.

V is TRBV9 and J is TRBJ1-2, with TRBD1 matching over 7 bases. Germline V gives CDR1 SGDLS, CDR2 YYNGEE. CDR3 length: 15 residues. With 2 bases clipped from V and 6 bases from J, the junction kept 10 bases outside the gene matches. This CDR3 reads CASSVTGAPRDGYTF. As DNA, the CDR3 is TGTGCCAGCAGCGTTACAGGGGCCCCCCGGGATGGCTACACCTTC.

The genes are TRBV10-3 and TRBJ2-7; TRBD1 might be the D (5 bases). The V gene's germline CDR1 is ENHRY and CDR2 SYGVKD. The germline V and J ends were trimmed by 1 base and 2 bases, with 12 bases remaining between them. This CDR3 comprises 15 residues. The CDR3 nucleotides are TGTGCCATCAGTGAGTTGGCAGGGCAAACCTACGAGCAGTACTTC. This encodes CAISELAGQTYEQYF.

V usage is TRBV19 and J usage is TRBJ1-3; TRBD1 matches at 8 bases. V trimming: 4 bases; J trimming: 0 bases; junction bases outside the gene matches: 2. Germline loops: CDR1 LNHDA, CDR2 SQIVND (reference sequence). This CDR3 region has 15 residues. The CDR3 DNA reads as TGTGCCAGTAGTACTGGACAGGGCTCTGGAAACACCATATATTTT. The encoded protein is CASSTGQGSGNTIYF.

V is TRBV5-1 and J is TRBJ1-6; 7 positions agree with TRBD1. The CDR3 covers 16 residues. V dropped 4 bases and J dropped 8; count of bases not matched to a gene: 12. Germline CDR1 and CDR2: SGHRS and YFSETQ. Here the CDR3 DNA reads TGCGCCAGCAGCCATCCCTCACAGGGGCCCGATTCACCCCTCCACTTT. Protein sequence: CASSHPSQGPDSPLHF.

The rearrangement uses TRBV12-3 or TRBV12-4 and TRBJ2-7; 7 bases are shared with TRBD1. This CDR3 is 14 amino acids long. V shed 6 bases, J shed 4 bases, and the junction held 9 bases outside the gene matches. In DNA, the CDR3 is TGTGCCAGCAGGTTCGACAGGGCCCCTTACGAGCAGTACTTC. Translated, it gives CASRFDRAPYEQYF.

The chain links TRBV12-3 or TRBV12-4 to TRBJ2-7, with 8 bases that match TRBD2. This CDR3 spans 15 amino acids. Trimming removed 5 bases from V and 3 bases from J; junction bases left unmatched: 9. DNA of the CDR3: TGTGCCAGCAGTCTACGACACGGGGGGGACTACGAGCAGTACTTC. Its protein product is CASSLRHGGDYEQYF.

This clonotype was recorded once. The chain is built from TRBV5-1 and TRBJ2-5; the D gene is possibly TRBD2 (5 bases). CDR3 length equals 15 residues. The V and J ends lost 0 bases and 2 bases respectively, with 11 bases between them. Germline values: CDR1 SGHRS, CDR2 YFSETQ. The CDR3 DNA follows: TGCGCCAGCAGCTTGGTTGTCGGGGTACAAGAGACCCAGTACTTC. Residues: CASSLVVGVQETQYF.

V gene TRBV7-2 combines with J gene TRBJ2-3; TRBD2 aligns across 8 bases. The germline gives CDR1 SGHTA, CDR2 FQGNSA. This CDR3 has 16 amino acids. V was pared by 5 bases and J by 1 base, with 8 bases of the junction left unmatched. CDR3 amino acids: CASSGTGTRRTDTQYF. In DNA form, the CDR3 reads TGTGCCAGCAGCGGAACCGGGACTAGACGCACAGATACGCAGTATTTT.

The rearrangement uses TRBV13 and TRBJ1-6, with a weak D call TRBD1 (5 bases). The germline V gene encodes CDR1 PRHDT and CDR2 FYEKMQ (reference sequence). CDR3 length equals 16 residues. V was clipped by 6 bases and J by 0 bases, with 12 bases between them. This CDR3 reads CASRNSQDSYNSPLHF. CDR3 nucleotide sequence: TGTGCCAGCAGGAACTCACAGGACTCCTATAATTCACCCCTCCACTTT.

The rearrangement joins TRBV28 to TRBJ2-7, with TRBD2 matching 9 bases. V trimming: 7 bases; J trimming: 5 bases; junction bases outside the gene matches: 12. This CDR3 contains 15 residues. From germline, CDR1 is MDHEN and CDR2 SYDVKM. DNA for the CDR3: TGTGCCAGCACTTCCCGGGCGGGAGGGCCTCACGAGCAGTACTTC. Translating gives CASTSRAGGPHEQYF.

The V and J genes are TRBV28 and TRBJ2-1; TRBD2 matches at 12 bases. CDR1 MDHEN and CDR2 SYDVKM come from the germline V gene. V lost 2 bases, J lost 6 bases, and 2 bases stayed unmatched. The CDR3 extends over 15 amino acids. CDR3 in amino acids: CASSLASGGANEQFF. CDR3 nucleotide sequence: TGTGCCAGCAGTTTAGCTAGCGGGGGGGCCAATGAGCAGTTCTTC.

The V call is TRBV29-1, the J call TRBJ1-2; D gene unclear. CDR1 and CDR2 (germline): SQVTM, ANQGSEA. Trimming stripped 3 bases from V and 5 bases from J, with 10 bases between. CDR3 length equals 12 residues. The CDR3 DNA sequence: TGCAGCGTTGATGAGAGCTGGTATGGCTACACCTTC. It specifies CSVDESWYGYTF.

The CDR3 DNA sequence: TGTGCCAGCCAGACTAGCTATGGCAATGAGCAGTTCTTC. Protein product: CASQTSYGNEQFF. The rearrangement links TRBV19 to TRBJ2-1, with 7 positions matching TRBD2. Germline lookup yields CDR1 LNHDA and CDR2 SQIVND (reference sequence). V trimming: 9 bases; J trimming: 6 bases; junction bases outside the gene matches: 8. This CDR3 has 13 residues.

V gene TRBV18 combines with J gene TRBJ2-5; 9 nucleotides align to TRBD1. Germline CDR1 is KGHSH and CDR2 is LQKENI. With 5 bases clipped from V and 4 bases from J, the junction kept 5 bases outside the gene matches. The CDR3 contains 14 residues. CDR3 in amino acids: CASSTNRGLETQYF. The CDR3 nucleotides read TGTGCCAGCTCAACAAACAGGGGGCTAGAGACCCAGTACTTC.

The chain recombines TRBV9 with TRBJ1-4, with D perhaps matching TRBD1 (5 bases). CDR1 SGDLS and CDR2 YYNGEE come from the germline V gene. The CDR3 totals 15 residues. The V and J ends lost 4 bases and 5 bases respectively, with 15 bases between them. The CDR3 coding sequence is TGTGCCAGCAGCCCTAGGGGATCCTTCAATGAAAAACTGTTTTTT. The encoded protein is CASSPRGSFNEKLFF.

The rearrangement joins TRBV5-4 to TRBJ2-2, with D perhaps TRBD1 or TRBD2 (5 bases each). Germline V gene sequence: CDR1 SGHNT, CDR2 YYREEE (reference sequence). The CDR3 consists of 17 residues. The V end was cut by 4 bases, the J end by 0 bases, with 16 bases between. CDR3 in DNA: TGTGCCAGCAGCCCCCCGGGACGGAGAGCGAACACCGGGGAGCTGTTTTTT. It encodes CASSPPGRRANTGELFF.

The chain joins TRBV4-1 to TRBJ2-1; D is perhaps TRBD2 (7 bases). The CDR3 totals 19 residues. Trimming shortened V by 2 bases and J by 1 base, and 21 bases separated the two germline ends. CDR1 is MGHRA and CDR2 is YSYEKL in the germline V gene. The CDR3 sequence is CASSQQGREDFRSYNEQFF. The CDR3 nucleotides are TGCGCCAGCAGCCAACAGGGGAGGGAAGATTTTAGGTCCTACAATGAGCAGTTCTTC.